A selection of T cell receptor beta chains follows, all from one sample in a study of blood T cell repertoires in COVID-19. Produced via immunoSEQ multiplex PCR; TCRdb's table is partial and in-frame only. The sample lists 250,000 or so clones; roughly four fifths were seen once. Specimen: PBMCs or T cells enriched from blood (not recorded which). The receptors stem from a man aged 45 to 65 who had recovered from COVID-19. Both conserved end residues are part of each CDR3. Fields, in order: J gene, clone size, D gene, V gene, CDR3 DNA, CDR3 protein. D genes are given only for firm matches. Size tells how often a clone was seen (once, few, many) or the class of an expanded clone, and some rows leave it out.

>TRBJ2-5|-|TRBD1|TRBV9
TGTGCCAGCAGCGTCCGACAGGGGCAAGAGACCCAGTACTTC
CASSVRQGQETQYF
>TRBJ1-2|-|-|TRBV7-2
TGTGCCAGCAGCTTACCCGACAGGCCCGAGAGTGGCTACACCTTC
CASSLPDRPESGYTF
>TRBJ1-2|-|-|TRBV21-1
TGTGCCAGCAGCAAAGATCCAGGGGGAGGCTATGGCTACACCTTC
CASSKDPGGGYGYTF
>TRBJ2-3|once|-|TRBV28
TGTGCCAGCAGACCTGGAGCTTCTTTCACAGATACGCAGTATTTT
CASRPGASFTDTQYF
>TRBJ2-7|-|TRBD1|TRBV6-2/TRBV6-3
TGTGCCAGCAGTTACGGACAGGACCCTTGGTACGAGCAGTACTTC
CASSYGQDPWYEQYF
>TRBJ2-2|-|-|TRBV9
TGTGCCAGCAGCGAGGACACCCACACCGGGGAGCTGTTTTTT
CASSEDTHTGELFF
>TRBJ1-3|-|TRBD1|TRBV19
TGTGCCAGTAGTTTGGGACAGTCTCTCTCTGGAAACACCATATATTTT
CASSLGQSLSGNTIYF
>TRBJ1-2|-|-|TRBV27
TGTGCCAGCAGCCCAAGAGTCTACTATGGCTACACCTTC
CASSPRVYYGYTF
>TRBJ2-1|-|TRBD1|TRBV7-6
TGTGCCAGCAGCTTATCAAGACCCGGGACAGCTTACAATGAGCAGTTCTTC
CASSLSRPGTAYNEQFF
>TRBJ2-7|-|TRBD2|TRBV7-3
TGTGCCAGCAGCCGGACTAGCGCCAGCGAGCAGTACTTC
CASSRTSASEQYF
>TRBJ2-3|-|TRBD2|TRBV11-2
TGTGCCAGCAGCCCACGACTAGCGGGGGGGCATGCAGATACGCAGTATTTT
CASSPRLAGGHADTQYF
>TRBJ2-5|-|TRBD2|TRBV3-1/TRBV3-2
TGTGCCAGCAGCCAAGATTTACTAGCGGGAGGGGTTTTGAGGGAGACCCAGTACTTC
CASSQDLLAGGVLRETQYF
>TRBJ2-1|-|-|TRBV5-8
TGTGCCAGCAGCCGGTACAGGGATGGGGAGCAGTTCTTC
CASSRYRDGEQFF
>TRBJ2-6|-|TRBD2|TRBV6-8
TGTGCCAGAAATCTAGCGGGAGTATCTGGGGCCAACGTCCTGACTTTC
CARNLAGVSGANVLTF
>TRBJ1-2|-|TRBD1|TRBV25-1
TGTGCCAGCAGTGGGAGACAGGGGGCGTATGGCTACACCTTC
CASSGRQGAYGYTF
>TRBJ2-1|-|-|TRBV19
TGTGCCAGTACTGAGAGGGCCCTATACAATGAGCAGTTCTTC
CASTERALYNEQFF
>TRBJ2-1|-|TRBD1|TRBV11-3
TGTGCCAGCAGCGAGGGACAGATGGGTTCTCGGTTCTTC
CASSEGQMGSRFF
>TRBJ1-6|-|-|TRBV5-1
TGCGCCAGCAGCCGTTCGGTAAATACGCTATCTGATTCACCCCTCCACTTT
CASSRSVNTLSDSPLHF
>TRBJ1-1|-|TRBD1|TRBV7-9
TGTGCCAGCAGCTTAAGGGGGACAGCTGAAGCTTTCTTT
CASSLRGTAEAFF
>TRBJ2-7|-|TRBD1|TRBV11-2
TGTGCCAGCAGCCAACCGGGACAGGGGGCCTACGAGCAGTACTTC
CASSQPGQGAYEQYF
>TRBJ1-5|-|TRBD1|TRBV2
TGTGCCAGCAGACAGGGGGGACAGCCCCAGCATTTT
CASRQGGQPQHF
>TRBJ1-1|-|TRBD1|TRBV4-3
TGCGCCAGCAGCCAAGATTCCCCCCGGACAGGGATCAATTCGAACACTGAAGCTTTCTTT
CASSQDSPRTGINSNTEAFF
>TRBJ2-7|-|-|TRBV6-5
TGTGCCAGCTCCCGGGGGTTCGACGAGGTTTACGAGCAGTACTTC
CASSRGFDEVYEQYF
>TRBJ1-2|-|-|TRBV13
TGTGCCAGCAGCTTATCGCCCCGCGGGGGTGTAAACTATGGCTACACCTTC
CASSLSPRGGVNYGYTF
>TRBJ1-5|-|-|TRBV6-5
TGTGCCAGCAGGTGGCCATACGACGGGCAGCCCCAGCATTTT
CASRWPYDGQPQHF
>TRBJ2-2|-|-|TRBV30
TGTGCCTGGAGTGCCCTATGGGGCTCCGGGGAGCTGTTTTTT
CAWSALWGSGELFF
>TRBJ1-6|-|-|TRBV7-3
TGTGCCAGCAGCCTCGGACAGTCGGATTCACCCCTCCACTTT
CASSLGQSDSPLHF
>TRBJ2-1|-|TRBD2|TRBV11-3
TGTGCCAGCAGCTTAGTACTAGCGGGAGCCAATGAGCAGTTCTTC
CASSLVLAGANEQFF
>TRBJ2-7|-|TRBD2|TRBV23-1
TGCGCCAGCAGTCATCCAGCGGGATACCGCCACGAGCAGTACTTC
CASSHPAGYRHEQYF
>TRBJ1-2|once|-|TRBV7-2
TGTGCCAGCAGCGAAACAGGGAGATTTTCCACCTTC
CASSETGRFSTF
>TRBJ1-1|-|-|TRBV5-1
TGCGCCAGCAGCTGGGGCCGACGGAACACTGAAGCTTTCTTT
CASSWGRRNTEAFF
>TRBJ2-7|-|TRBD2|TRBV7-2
TGTGCCAGCAGCTCCCCCACCGGGACTACCTACGAGCAGTACTTC
CASSSPTGTTYEQYF
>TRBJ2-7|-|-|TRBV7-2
TGTGCCAGCAGCTCCGACAGACTAGATAAGAACGAGCAGTACTTC
CASSSDRLDKNEQYF
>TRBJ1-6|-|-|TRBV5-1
TGCGCCAGCAGCTCTCAACAGGGAATTTACTCACCCCTCCACTTT
CASSSQQGIYSPLHF
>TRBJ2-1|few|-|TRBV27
TGTGCCAGCACTCACCAGCGAGGGGGTGAGCAGTTCTTC
CASTHQRGGEQFF
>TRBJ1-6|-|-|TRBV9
TGTGCCAGCAGCGTCCTGGACTCCCAGGATTCACCCCTCCACTTT
CASSVLDSQDSPLHF
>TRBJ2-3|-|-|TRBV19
TGTGCCAGTAGTAGAGTATCCACAGATACGCAGTATTTT
CASSRVSTDTQYF
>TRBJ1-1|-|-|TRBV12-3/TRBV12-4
TGTGCCAGCAAGGAGGATTGGACTGAAGCTTTCTTT
CASKEDWTEAFF
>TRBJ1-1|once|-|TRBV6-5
TGTGCCAGCACCCCACAGGGTACCGGCACTGAAGCTTTCTTT
CASTPQGTGTEAFF
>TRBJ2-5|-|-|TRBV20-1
TGCAGTGCCAGTATCCTCGCGACGAAGAGGTACGCACAAGAGACCCAGTACTTC
CSASILATKRYAQETQYF
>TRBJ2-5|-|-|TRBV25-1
TGTGCCAGCAGTGAATGGGCAGGGGCGGGGACCCAGTACTTC
CASSEWAGAGTQYF
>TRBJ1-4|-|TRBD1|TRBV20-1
TGCAGTGCTAGTCACAGGGGGACTAATGAAAAACTGTTTTTT
CSASHRGTNEKLFF
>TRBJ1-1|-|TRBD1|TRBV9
TGTGCCAGCAGCGCCCGGGACAGGGTCGGGTCAGAAGCTTTCTTT
CASSARDRVGSEAFF
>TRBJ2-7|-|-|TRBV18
TGTGCCAGCTCCCAACGACAGATAACCTACGAGCAGTACTTC
CASSQRQITYEQYF
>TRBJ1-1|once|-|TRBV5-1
TGCGCCAGCAGCTTGGTCGCAGTCAGGAAGGCTGAAGCTTTCTTT
CASSLVAVRKAEAFF
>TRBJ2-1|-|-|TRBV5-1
TGCGCCAGCAGCTCCCGGGCGGGTCACAATGAGCAGTTCTTC
CASSSRAGHNEQFF
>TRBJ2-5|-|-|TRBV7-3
TGTGCCAGCAGCTTAGACAGAACCGCCGAGACCCAGTACTTC
CASSLDRTAETQYF
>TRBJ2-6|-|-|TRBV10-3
TGTGCCATCAGTGTTGCGGGTGGCTCTGGGGCCAACGTCCTGACTTTC
CAISVAGGSGANVLTF
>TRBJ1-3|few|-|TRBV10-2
TGCGCCAGCAGTGAGGAGGCCCACACCATATATTTT
CASSEEAHTIYF
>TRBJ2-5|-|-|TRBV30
TGTGCCTGGAGTAGGCTAGCAGAGACCCAGTACTTC
CAWSRLAETQYF
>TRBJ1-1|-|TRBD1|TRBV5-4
TGTGCCAGCAGCCCAAGGACAGGGCCCGACACTGAAGCTTTCTTT
CASSPRTGPDTEAFF
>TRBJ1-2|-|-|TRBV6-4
TGTGCCAGCAACCCGGACAGATTTTCTAACTATGGCTACACCTTC
CASNPDRFSNYGYTF
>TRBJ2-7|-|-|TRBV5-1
TGCGCCAGCAGCTTGGATCGACCGGGCGAGCAGTACTTC
CASSLDRPGEQYF